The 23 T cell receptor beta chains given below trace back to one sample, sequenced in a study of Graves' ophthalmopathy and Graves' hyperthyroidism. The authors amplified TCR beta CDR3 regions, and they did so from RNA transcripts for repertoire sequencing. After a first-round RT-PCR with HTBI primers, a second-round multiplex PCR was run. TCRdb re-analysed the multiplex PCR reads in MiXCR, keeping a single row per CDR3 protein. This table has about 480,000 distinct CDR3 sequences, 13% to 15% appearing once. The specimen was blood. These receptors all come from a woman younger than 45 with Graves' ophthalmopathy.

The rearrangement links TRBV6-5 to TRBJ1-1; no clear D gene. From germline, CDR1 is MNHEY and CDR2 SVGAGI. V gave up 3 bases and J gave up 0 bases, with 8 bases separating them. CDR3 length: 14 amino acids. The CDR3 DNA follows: TGTGCCAGCAGTTATAACGCCTTGAACACTGAAGCTTTCTTT. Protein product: CASSYNALNTEAFF.

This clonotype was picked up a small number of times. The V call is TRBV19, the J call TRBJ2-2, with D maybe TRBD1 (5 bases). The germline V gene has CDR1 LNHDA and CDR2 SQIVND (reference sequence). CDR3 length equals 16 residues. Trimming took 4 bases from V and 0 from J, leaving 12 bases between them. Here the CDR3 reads CASSTSGLTNTGELFF. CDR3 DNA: TGTGCCAGTAGTACCTCAGGGCTTACGAACACCGGGGAGCTGTTTTTT.

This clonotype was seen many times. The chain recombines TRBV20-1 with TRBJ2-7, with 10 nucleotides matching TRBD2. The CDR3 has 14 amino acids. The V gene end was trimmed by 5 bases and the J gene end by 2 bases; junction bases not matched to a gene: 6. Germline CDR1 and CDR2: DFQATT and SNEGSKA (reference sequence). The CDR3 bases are TGCAGTGCTGTCACTAGCGGGGTCGCCTACGAGCAGTACTTC. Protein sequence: CSAVTSGVAYEQYF.

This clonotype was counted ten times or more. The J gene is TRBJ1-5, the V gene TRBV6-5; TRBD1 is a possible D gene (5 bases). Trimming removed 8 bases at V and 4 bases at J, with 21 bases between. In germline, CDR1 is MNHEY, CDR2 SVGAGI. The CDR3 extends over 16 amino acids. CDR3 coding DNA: TGTGCCAGCTGGGGAGGGGCCACAGGCGCTAATCAGCCCCAGCATTTT. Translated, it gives CASWGGATGANQPQHF.

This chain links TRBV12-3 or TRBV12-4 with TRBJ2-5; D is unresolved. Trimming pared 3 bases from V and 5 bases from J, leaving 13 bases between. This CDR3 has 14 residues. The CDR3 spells CASSFGPVGETQYF. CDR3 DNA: TGTGCCAGCAGTTTCGGGCCAGTTGGTGAGACCCAGTACTTC.

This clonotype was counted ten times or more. The CDR3 bases are TGTGCCACAGGACGCGACAGGGGCACTGAAGCTTTCTTT. This encodes CATGRDRGTEAFF. The J gene is TRBJ1-1, the V gene TRBV6-1, with TRBD1 matching 8 bases. CDR3 length: 13 residues. CDR1 and CDR2 from the germline V gene are MNHNS and SASEGT. Germline trimming cut 10 bases from V and 4 bases from J; bases unmatched to any gene: 8.

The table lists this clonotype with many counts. The CDR3 nucleotides read TGTGCCAGCAGTCCGGGACTAGCGGGGCTCCCCAAAAACATTCAGTACTTC. This sequence encodes CASSPGLAGLPKNIQYF. The V gene is TRBV28, the J gene TRBJ2-4; 13 nucleotides line up with TRBD2. Germline V gives CDR1 MDHEN, CDR2 SYDVKM. The CDR3 consists of 17 residues. Trimming took 5 bases from V and 2 from J; bases not matched to a gene: 6.

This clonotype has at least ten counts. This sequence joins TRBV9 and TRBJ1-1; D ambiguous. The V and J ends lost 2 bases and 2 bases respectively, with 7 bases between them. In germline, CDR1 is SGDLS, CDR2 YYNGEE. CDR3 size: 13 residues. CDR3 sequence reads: CASSVSHNTEAFF. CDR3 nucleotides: TGTGCCAGCAGCGTGAGTCATAACACTGAAGCTTTCTTT.

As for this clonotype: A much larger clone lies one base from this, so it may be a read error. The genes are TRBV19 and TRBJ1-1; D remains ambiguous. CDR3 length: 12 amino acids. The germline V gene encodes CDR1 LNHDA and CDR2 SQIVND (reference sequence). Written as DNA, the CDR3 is TGTGCCAGTACTAAAAGGAACACTGAAGCTTGCTTT. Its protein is CASTKRNTEACF.

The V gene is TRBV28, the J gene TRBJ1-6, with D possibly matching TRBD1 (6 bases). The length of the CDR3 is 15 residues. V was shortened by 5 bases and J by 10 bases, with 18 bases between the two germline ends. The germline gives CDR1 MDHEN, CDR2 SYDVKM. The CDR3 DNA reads TGTGCCAGCAGTACCTCAGACAGGAAGGGGTCACCCCTCCACTTT. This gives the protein CASSTSDRKGSPLHF. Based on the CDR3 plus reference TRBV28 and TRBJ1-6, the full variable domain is DVKVTQSSRYLVKRTGEKVFLECVQDMDHENMFWYRQDPGLGLRLIYFSYDVKMKEKGDIPEGYSVSREKKERFSLILESASTNQTSMYLCASSTSDRKGSPLHFGNGTRLTVT.

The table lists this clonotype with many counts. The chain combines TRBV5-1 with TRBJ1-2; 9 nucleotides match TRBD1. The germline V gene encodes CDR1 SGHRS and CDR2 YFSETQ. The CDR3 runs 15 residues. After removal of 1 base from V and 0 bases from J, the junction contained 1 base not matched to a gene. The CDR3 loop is CASSLTGGSNYGYTF. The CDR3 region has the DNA TGCGCCAGCAGCTTGACAGGGGGCTCTAACTATGGCTACACCTTC.

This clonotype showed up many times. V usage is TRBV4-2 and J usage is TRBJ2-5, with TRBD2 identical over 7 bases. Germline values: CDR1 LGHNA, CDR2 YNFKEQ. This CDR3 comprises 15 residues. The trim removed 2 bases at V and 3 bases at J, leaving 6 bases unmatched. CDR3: CASSQPTGTKETQYF. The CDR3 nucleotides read TGTGCCAGCAGCCAACCCACCGGGACTAAAGAGACCCAGTACTTC.

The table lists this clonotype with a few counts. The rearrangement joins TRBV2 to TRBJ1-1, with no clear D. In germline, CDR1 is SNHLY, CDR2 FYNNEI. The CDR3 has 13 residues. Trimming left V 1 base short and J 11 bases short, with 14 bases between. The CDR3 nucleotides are TGTGCCAGCAGTGAAGAAACGGGCCCCAAGGCTTTCTTT. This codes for CASSEETGPKAFF.

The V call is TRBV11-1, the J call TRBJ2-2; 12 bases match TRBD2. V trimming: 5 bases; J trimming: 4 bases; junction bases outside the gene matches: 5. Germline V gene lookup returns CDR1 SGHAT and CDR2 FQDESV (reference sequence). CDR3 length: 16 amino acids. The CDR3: CASSGATSGSTGELFF. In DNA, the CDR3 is TGTGCCAGCAGCGGTGCGACTAGCGGGAGCACCGGGGAGCTGTTTTTT.

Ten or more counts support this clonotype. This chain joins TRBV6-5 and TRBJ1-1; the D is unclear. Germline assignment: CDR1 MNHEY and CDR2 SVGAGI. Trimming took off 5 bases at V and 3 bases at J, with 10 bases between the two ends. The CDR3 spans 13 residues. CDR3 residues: CASSLKSDTEAFF. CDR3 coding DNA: TGTGCCAGCAGTCTCAAATCGGACACTGAAGCTTTCTTT.

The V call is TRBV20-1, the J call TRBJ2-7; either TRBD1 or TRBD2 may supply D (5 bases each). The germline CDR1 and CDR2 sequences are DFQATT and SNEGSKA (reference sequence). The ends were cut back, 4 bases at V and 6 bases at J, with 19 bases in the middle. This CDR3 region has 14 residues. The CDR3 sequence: CSAKNPGTPLEQYF. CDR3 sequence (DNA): TGCAGTGCTAAGAACCCCGGGACCCCTCTCGAGCAGTACTTC.

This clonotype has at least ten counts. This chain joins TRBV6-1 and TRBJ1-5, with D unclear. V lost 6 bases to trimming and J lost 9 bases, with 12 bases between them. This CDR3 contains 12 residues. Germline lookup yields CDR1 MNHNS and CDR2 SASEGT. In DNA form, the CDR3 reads TGTGCCAGCAGGGACTGGCGAGGGCCCCAGCATTTT. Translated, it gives CASRDWRGPQHF.

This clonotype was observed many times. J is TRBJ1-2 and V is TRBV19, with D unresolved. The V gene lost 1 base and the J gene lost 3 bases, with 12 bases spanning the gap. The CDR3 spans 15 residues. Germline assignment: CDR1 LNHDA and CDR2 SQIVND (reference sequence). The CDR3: CASSIVNSEYYGYTF. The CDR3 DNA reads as TGTGCCAGTAGTATAGTAAACAGCGAATACTATGGCTACACCTTC.

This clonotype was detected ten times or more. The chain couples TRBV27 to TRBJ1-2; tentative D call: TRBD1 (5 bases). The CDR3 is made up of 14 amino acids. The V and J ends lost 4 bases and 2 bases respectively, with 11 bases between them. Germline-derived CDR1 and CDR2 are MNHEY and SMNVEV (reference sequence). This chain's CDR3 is CASSSRGTNYGYTF. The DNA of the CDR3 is TGTGCCAGCAGTTCTAGAGGGACCAACTATGGCTACACCTTC.

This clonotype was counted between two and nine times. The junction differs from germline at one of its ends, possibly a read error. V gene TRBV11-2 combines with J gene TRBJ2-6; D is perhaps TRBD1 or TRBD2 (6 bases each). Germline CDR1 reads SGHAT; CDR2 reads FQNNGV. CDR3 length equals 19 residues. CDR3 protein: CASSLISRWGAVGANVLTF. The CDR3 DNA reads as TGTGCCAGCAGCTTAATCTCGAGGTGGGGGGCGGTTGGGGCCAACGTCCTGACCTTC.

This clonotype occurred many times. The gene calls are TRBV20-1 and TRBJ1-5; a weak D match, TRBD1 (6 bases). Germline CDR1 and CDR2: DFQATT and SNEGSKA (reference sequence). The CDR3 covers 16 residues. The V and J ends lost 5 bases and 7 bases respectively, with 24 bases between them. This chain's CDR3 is CSASQIGPGGRQPQHF. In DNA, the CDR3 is TGCAGTGCTTCCCAGATAGGACCGGGGGGCAGGCAGCCCCAGCATTTT.

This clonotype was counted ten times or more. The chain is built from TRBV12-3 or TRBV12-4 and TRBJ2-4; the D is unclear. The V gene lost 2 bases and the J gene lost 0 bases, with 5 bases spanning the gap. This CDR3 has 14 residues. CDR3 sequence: CASSLPGAKNIQYF. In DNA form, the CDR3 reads TGTGCCAGCAGTTTACCAGGAGCCAAAAACATTCAGTACTTC.

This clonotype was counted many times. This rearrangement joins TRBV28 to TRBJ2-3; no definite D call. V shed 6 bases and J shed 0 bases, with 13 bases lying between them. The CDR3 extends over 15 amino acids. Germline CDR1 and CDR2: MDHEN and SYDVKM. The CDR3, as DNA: TGTGCCAGCAGCGCTTTAGCAGCTAGCACAGATACGCAGTATTTT. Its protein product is CASSALAASTDTQYF.